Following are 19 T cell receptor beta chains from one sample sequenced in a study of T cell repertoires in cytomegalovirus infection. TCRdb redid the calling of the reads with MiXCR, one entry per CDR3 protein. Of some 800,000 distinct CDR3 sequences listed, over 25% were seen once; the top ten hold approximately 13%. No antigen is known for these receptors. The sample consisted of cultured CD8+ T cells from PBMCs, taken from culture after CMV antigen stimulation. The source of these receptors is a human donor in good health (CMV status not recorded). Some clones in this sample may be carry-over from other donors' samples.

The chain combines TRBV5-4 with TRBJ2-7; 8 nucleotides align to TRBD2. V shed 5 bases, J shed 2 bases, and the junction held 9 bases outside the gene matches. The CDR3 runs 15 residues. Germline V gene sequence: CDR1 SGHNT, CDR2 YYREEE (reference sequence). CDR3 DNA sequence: TGTGCCAGCAGGGGGAGCGGGGGAGATGCCTACGAGCAGTACGTC. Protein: CASRGSGGDAYEQYV.

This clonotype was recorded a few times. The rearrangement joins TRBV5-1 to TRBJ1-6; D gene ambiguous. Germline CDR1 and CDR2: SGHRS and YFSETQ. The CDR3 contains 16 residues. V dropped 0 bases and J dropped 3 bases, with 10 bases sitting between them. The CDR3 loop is CASSLAGGDYNSPLHF. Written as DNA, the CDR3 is TGCGCCAGCAGCTTGGCCGGCGGAGACTATAATTCACCCCTCCACTTT.

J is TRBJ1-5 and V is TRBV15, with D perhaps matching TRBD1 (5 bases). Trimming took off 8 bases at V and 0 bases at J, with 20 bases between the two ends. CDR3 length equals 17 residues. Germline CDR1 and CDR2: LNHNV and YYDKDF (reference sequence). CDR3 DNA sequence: TGTGCCACCGATGAGGCAGGGAGAATGTATAGCAATCAGCCCCAGCATTTT. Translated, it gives CATDEAGRMYSNQPQHF.

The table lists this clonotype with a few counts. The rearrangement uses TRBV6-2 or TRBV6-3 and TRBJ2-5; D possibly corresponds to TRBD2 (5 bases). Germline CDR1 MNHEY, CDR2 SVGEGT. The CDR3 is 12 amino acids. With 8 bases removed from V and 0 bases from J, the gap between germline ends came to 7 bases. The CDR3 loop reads CASWRYQETQYF. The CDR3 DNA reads TGTGCCAGCTGGAGGTACCAAGAGACCCAGTACTTC.

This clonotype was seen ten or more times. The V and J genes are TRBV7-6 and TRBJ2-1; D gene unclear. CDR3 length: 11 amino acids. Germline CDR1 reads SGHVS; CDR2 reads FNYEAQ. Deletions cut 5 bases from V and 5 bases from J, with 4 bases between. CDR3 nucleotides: TGTGCCAGCAGCACGAACAATGAGCAGTTCTTC. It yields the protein CASSTNNEQFF.

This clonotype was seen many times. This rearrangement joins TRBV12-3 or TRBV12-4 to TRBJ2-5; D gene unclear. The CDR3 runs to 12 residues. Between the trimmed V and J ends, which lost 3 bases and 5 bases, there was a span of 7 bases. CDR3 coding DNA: TGTGCCAGCAGTTTCGTTCGGGAGACCCAGTACTTC. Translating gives CASSFVRETQYF.

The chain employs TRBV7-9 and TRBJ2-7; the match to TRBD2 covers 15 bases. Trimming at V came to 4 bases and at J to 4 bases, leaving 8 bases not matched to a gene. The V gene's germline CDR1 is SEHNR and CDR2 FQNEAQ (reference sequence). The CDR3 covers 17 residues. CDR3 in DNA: TGTGCCAGCAGCTCCCGGACTAGCGGGGGGGCCAAGTACGAGCAGTACTTC. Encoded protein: CASSSRTSGGAKYEQYF.

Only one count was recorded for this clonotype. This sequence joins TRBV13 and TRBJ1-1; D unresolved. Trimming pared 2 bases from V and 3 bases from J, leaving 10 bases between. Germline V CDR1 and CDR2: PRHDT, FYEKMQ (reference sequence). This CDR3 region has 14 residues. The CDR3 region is CASSLRNRYTEAFF. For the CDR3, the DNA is TGTGCCAGCAGCTTACGTAACCGTTACACTGAAGCTTTCTTT.

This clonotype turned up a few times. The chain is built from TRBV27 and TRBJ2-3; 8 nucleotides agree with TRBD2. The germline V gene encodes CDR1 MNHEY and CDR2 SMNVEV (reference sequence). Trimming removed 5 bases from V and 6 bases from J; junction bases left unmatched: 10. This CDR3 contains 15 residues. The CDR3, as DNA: TGTGCCAGCAGTCCCCGCGGGGGGCGGAAGGATACGCAGTATTTT. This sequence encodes CASSPRGGRKDTQYF.

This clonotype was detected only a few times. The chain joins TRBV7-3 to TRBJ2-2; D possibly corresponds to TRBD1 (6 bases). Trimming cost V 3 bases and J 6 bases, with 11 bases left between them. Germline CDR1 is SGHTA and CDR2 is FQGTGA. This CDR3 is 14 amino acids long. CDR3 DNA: TGTGCCAGCAGCTTCAAACAGGGATCCGGGGAGCTGTTTTTT. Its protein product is CASSFKQGSGELFF. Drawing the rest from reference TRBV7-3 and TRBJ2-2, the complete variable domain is GAGVSQTPSNKVTEKGKYVELRCDPISGHTALYWYRQSLGQGPEFLIYFQGTGAADDSGLPNDRFFAVRPEGSVSTLKIQRTERGDSAVYLCASSFKQGSGELFFGEGSRLTVL.

This CDR3 reads CASSEGIKLDTQYF. Written as DNA, the CDR3 is TGTGCCAGCAGTGAAGGAATAAAATTGGATACGCAGTATTTT. The chain couples TRBV2 to TRBJ2-3, with D hard to call. V lost 1 base and J lost 6, with 11 bases in between. The CDR3 consists of 14 residues. CDR1 and CDR2 (germline): SNHLY, FYNNEI.

Here the CDR3 DNA reads TGTGCCAGCGGAAGGACAGGACAAGAGACCCAGTACTTC. The encoded protein is CASGRTGQETQYF. This chain joins TRBV7-6 and TRBJ2-5; the match to TRBD1 covers 7 bases. Germline CDR1 SGHVS, CDR2 FNYEAQ. J was trimmed by 2 bases and V by 8 bases; bases with no gene match: 5. CDR3 length: 13 residues.

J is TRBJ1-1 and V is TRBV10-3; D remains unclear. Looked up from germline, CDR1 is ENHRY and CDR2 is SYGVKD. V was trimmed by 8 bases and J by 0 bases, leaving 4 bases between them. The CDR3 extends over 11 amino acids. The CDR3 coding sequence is TGTGCCATCTTAGTGAACACTGAAGCTTTCTTT. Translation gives CAILVNTEAFF.

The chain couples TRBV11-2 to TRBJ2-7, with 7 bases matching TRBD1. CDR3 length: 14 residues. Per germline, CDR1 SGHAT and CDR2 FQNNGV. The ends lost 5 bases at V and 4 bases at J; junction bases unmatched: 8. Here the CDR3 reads CASSPPGQTYEQYV. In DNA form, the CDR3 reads TGTGCCAGCAGCCCCCCGGGACAGACTTACGAGCAGTACGTC.

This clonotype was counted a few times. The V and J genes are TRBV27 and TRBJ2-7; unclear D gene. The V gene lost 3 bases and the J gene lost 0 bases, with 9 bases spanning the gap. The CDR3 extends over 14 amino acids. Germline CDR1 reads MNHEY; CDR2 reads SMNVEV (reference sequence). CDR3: CASSFRQNSYEQYV. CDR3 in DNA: TGTGCCAGCAGTTTTCGCCAAAACTCCTACGAGCAGTACGTC.

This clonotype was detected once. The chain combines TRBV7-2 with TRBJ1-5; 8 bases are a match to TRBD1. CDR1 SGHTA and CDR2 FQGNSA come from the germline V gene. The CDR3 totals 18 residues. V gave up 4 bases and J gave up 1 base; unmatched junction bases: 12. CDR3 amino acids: CASSSPAAGGASNQPQHF. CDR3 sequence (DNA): TGTGCCAGCAGCTCCCCAGCAGCAGGGGGCGCCAGCAATCAGCCCCAGCATTTT.

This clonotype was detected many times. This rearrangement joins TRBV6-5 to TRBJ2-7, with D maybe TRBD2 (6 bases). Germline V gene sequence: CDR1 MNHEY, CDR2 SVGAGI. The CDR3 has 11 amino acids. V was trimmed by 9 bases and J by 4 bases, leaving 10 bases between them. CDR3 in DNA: TGTGCCAGTCGGAGGGGATACGAGCAGTACTTC. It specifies CASRRGYEQYF.

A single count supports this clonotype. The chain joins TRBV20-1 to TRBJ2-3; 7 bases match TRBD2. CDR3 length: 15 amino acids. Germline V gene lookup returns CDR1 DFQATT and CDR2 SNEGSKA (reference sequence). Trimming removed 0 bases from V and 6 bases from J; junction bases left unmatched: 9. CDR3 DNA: TGCAGTGCTAGAGAAGAGCGGGGACCAGGTGATACGCAGTATTTT. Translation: CSAREERGPGDTQYF.

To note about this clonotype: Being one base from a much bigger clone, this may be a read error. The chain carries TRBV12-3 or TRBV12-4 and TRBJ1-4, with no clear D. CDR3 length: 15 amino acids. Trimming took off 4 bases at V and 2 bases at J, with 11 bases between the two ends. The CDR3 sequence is CASSSTAMTNEKLFF. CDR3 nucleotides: TGTGCCAGCAGTTCAACAGCCATGACTAATGAAAAACTGTTTTTT.